A single sample gave rise to the 8 T cell receptor beta chains below, sequenced in a study of T cell repertoires in cytomegalovirus infection (dated by TCRdb to between 2017 and 2020). This sample was sequenced with an Illumina HiSeq 1500. TCRdb ran its own pipeline on the public reads, namely fastp trimming at Q25 and MiXCR clone calling, and kept in-frame beta chains. Each record represents a unique CDR3 protein, reported with the most common genes and DNA among its rows. This sample comprises some 440,000 distinct CDR3 sequences, 25% to 40% of them detected only once. Roughly an eighth of the sample belongs to the ten largest clones. The sequencing sample was made of PBMCs. The receptor set was obtained from a human donor in good health (CMV status not recorded). Some clones in this sample may be carry-over from other donors' samples.

V and J are TRBV28 and TRBJ2-5; D is perhaps TRBD2 (5 bases). Trimming shortened V by 5 bases and J by 5 bases, and 6 bases separated the two germline ends. CDR1 is MDHEN, CDR2 SYDVKM, per germline. The length of the CDR3 is 11 residues. The CDR3 region has the DNA TGTGCCAGCAGTGACTACGAGACCCAGTACTTC. Its translation is CASSDYETQYF.

In its sample, this clonotype was seen a few times. This chain links TRBV12-3 or TRBV12-4 with TRBJ1-6; D may be TRBD1 (5 bases). The CDR3 loop spans 15 amino acids. Deletions cut 8 bases from V and 0 bases from J, with 11 bases between. This CDR3 reads CASSGSSSYNSPLHF. CDR3 coding DNA: TGTGCCAGCTCAGGGAGTAGCTCCTATAATTCACCCCTCCACTTT.

The chain combines TRBV6-6 with TRBJ1-4; 7 bases align to TRBD1. From germline, CDR1 is MNHNY and CDR2 SVGAGI (reference sequence). The CDR3 runs 15 residues. V lost 2 bases to trimming and J lost 10 bases; unmatched junction nucleotides: 10. The CDR3 sequence is CASSYLTGTGVKLFF. The CDR3 DNA sequence: TGTGCCAGCAGTTACCTGACAGGGACGGGGGTAAAACTGTTTTTT.

V and J are TRBV12-3 or TRBV12-4 and TRBJ2-5; D is unclear. Trimming took 7 bases from V and 3 from J, leaving 15 bases between them. This CDR3 has 14 amino acids. The CDR3 nucleotides are TGTGCCAGCACCCACACAGCTTCCGAAGAGACCCAGTACTTC. Amino acids: CASTHTASEETQYF.

The chain is built from TRBV11-2 and TRBJ1-6; D is unresolved. Trimming shortened V by 1 base and J by 5 bases, and 15 bases separated the two germline ends. The CDR3 spans 17 residues. Germline assignment: CDR1 SGHAT and CDR2 FQNNGV. The CDR3 DNA reads as TGTGCCAGCAGCTTAGGCTCTATCTACGGCGATAATTCACCCCTCCACTTT. It translates to CASSLGSIYGDNSPLHF.

The chain joins TRBV7-8 to TRBJ2-5; D gene ambiguous. CDR1 and CDR2 from the germline V gene are SGHVS and FQNEAQ. The CDR3 sequence is 12 residues long. The V end lost 3 bases, the J end lost 5 bases, and 7 bases lay between the germline ends. CDR3 coding DNA: TGTGCCAGCAGCTTCTATCGGGAGACCCAGTACTTC. Residues: CASSFYRETQYF.

The chain combines TRBV20-1 with TRBJ2-7; D gene unclear. Trimming shortened V by 0 bases and J by 2 bases, and 11 bases separated the two germline ends. The CDR3 is 14 amino acids. The germline V gene encodes CDR1 DFQATT and CDR2 SNEGSKA (reference sequence). CDR3 sequence reads: CSAREGRGPYEQYF. The CDR3 region has the DNA TGCAGTGCTAGAGAGGGCAGAGGACCCTACGAGCAGTACTTC.

In the case of this clonotype: One end of the junction varies from germline; a read error may be responsible. The chain uses TRBV28 and TRBJ2-7, with D unclear. This CDR3 is built from 17 residues. CDR1 MDHEN and CDR2 SYDVKM come from the germline V gene. In DNA, the CDR3 is TGTGCCAGCAGTTTAACTGTTCCTGAGGCAAACTCCTACGAGCAGCACTTC. It is translated as CASSLTVPEANSYEQHF.